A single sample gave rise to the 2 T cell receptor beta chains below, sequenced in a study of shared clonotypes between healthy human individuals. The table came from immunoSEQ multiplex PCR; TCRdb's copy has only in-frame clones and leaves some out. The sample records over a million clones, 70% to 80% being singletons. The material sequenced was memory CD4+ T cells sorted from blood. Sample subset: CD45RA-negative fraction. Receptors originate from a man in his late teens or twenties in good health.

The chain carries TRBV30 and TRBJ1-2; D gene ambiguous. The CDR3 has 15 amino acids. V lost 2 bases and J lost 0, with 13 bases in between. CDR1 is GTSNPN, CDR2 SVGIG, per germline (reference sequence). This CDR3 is CAWSSRAQANYGYTF. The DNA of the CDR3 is TGTGCCTGGAGTAGCCGGGCTCAAGCTAACTATGGCTACACCTTC. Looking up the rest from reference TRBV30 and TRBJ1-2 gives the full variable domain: SQTIHQWPATLVQPVGSPLSLECTVEGTSNPNLYWYRQAAGRGLQLLFYSVGIGQISSEVPQNLSASRPQDRQFILSSKKLLLSDSGFYLCAWSSRAQANYGYTFGSGTRLTVV.

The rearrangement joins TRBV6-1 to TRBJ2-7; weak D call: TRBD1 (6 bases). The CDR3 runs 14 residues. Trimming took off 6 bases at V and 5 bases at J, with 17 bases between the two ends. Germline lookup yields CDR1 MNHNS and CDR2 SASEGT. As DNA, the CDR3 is TGTGCCAGCAGGATGGGCAGGGGAGTAAACGAGCAGTACTTC. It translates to CASRMGRGVNEQYF.